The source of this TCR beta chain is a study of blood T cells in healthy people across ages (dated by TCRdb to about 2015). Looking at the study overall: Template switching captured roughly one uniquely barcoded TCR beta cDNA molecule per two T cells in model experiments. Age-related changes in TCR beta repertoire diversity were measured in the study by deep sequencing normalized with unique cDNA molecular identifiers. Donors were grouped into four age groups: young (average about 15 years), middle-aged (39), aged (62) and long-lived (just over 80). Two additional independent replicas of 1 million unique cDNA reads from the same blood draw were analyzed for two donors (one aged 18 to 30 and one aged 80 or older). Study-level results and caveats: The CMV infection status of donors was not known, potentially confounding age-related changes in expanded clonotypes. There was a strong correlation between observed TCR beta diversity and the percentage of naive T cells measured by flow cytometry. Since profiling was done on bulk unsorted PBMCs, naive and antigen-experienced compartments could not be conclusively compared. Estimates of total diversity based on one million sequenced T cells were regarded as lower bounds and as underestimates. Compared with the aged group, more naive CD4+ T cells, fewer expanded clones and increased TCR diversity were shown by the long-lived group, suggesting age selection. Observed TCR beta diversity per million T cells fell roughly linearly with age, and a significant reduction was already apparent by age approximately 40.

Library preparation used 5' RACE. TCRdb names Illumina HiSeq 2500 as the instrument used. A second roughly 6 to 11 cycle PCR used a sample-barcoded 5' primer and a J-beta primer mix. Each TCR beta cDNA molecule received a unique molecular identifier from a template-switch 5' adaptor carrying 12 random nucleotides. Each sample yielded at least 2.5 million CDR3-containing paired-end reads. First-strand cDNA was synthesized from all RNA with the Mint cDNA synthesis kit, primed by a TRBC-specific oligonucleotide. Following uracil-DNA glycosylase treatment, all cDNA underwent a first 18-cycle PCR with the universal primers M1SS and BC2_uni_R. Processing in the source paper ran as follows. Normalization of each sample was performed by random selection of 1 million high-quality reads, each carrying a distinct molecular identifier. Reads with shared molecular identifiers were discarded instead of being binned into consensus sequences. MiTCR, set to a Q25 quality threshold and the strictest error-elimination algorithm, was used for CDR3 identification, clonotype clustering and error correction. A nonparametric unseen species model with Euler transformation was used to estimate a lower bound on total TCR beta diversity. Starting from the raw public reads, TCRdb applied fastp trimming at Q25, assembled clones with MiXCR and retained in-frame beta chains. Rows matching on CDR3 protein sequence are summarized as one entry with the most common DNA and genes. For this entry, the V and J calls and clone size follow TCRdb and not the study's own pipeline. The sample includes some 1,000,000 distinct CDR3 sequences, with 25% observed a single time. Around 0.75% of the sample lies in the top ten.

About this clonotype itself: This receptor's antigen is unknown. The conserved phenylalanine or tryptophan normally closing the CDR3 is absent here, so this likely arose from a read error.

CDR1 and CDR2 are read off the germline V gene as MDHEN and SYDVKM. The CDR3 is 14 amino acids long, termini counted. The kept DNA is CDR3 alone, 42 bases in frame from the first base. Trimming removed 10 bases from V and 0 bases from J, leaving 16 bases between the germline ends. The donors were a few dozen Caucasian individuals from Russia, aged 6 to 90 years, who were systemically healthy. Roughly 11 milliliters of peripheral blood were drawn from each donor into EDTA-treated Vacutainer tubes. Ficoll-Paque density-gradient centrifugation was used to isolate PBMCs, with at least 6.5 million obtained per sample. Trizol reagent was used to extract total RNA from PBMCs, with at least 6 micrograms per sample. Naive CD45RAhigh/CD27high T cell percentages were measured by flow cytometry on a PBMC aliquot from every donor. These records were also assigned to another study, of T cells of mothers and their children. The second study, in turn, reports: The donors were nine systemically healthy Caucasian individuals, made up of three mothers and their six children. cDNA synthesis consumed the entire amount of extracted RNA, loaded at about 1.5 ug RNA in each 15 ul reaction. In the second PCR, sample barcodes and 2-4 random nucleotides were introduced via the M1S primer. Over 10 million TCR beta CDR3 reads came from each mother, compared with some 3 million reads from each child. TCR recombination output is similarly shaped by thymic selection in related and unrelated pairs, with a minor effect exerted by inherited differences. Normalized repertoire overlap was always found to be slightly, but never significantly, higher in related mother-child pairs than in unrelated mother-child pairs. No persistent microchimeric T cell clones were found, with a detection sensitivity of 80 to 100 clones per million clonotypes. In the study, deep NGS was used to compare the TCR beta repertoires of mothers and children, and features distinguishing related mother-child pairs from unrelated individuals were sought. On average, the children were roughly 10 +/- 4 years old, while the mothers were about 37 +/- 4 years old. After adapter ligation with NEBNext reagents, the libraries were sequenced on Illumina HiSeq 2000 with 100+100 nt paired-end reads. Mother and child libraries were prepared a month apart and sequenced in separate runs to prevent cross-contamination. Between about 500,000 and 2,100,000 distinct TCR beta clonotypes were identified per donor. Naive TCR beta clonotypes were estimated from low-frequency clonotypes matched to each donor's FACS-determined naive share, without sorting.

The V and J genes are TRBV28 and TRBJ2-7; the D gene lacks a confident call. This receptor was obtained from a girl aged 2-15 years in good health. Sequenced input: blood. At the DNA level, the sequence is TGTGCCATCGACCCCTCCGTCGACTCCTACGAGCAGTACCTC. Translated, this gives CAIDPSVDSYEQYL.